These 14 T cell receptor beta chains share one sample of origin, sequenced in a study of blood T cell repertoires in COVID-19. The method was immunoSEQ multiplex PCR; TCRdb's version includes in-frame clones alone and lacks a portion of them. The sample contains approximately 180,000 clones, roughly 76% of which appear only once. The specimen sequenced was peripheral blood. The origin of the receptors is a woman older than 75 with COVID-19, enrolled during active disease.

The chain joins TRBV30 to TRBJ2-2, with 10 positions matching TRBD2. The CDR3 spans 14 residues. After removal of 5 bases from V and 1 base from J, the junction contained 1 base not matched to a gene. The germline V gene has CDR1 GTSNPN and CDR2 SVGIG (reference sequence). CDR3 residues: CAWERGGNTGELFF. CDR3 coding DNA: TGTGCCTGGGAGCGGGGGGGGAACACCGGGGAGCTGTTTTTT.

The genes are TRBV5-1 and TRBJ1-6; tentative D call: TRBD1 (5 bases). Between the trimmed V and J ends, which lost 7 bases and 7 bases, there was a span of 18 bases. The germline gives CDR1 SGHRS, CDR2 YFSETQ. The CDR3 is 15 amino acids. DNA for the CDR3: TGCGCCAGCGGGGCAGGCGTAAATCAAAATTCACCCCTCCACTTT. This translates into CASGAGVNQNSPLHF.

The chain has TRBV4-3 and TRBJ2-1; TRBD2 agrees at 9 bases. The germline V gene has CDR1 LGHNA and CDR2 YSLEER. V trimming: 4 bases; J trimming: 2 bases; junction bases outside the gene matches: 9. The CDR3 has 17 residues. CDR3 residues: CASSPLSPSGAYNEQFF. CDR3 in DNA: TGCGCCAGCAGCCCTCTTTCTCCTAGCGGGGCCTACAATGAGCAGTTCTTC.

The chain uses TRBV5-1 and TRBJ2-3; 15 bases line up with TRBD2. Looked up from germline, CDR1 is SGHRS and CDR2 is YFSETQ. With V trimmed by 4 bases and J by 4 bases, 10 bases remained unmatched. This CDR3 region has 18 residues. DNA for the CDR3: TGCGCCAGCAGCATCGGACTAGCGGGGGGGCCGGGGTCAGATACGCAGTATTTT. It is translated as CASSIGLAGGPGSDTQYF.

The rearrangement links TRBV5-5 to TRBJ2-7, with a weak D call TRBD2 (5 bases). There are 15 residues in the CDR3. Trimming left V 0 bases short and J 0 bases short, with 10 bases between. Per germline, CDR1 SGHKS and CDR2 YYEKEE (reference sequence). The CDR3 nucleotides read TGTGCCAGCAGCTTGGTAGGGAGAAGCTCCTACGAGCAGTACTTC. Residues: CASSLVGRSSYEQYF.

V gene TRBV2 combines with J gene TRBJ2-5, with 8 bases matching TRBD2. The CDR3 totals 15 residues. The junction had 8 bases not matched to a gene; V was cut back by 4 bases and J by 4 bases. Germline V CDR1 and CDR2: SNHLY, FYNNEI. The DNA of the CDR3 is TGTGCCAGCAGTGGATGGGCGGGGGGTATAGAGACCCAGTACTTC. Its translation is CASSGWAGGIETQYF. Drawing the rest from reference TRBV2 and TRBJ2-5, the complete variable domain is EPEVTQTPSHQVTQMGQEVILRCVPISNHLYFYWYRQILGQKVEFLVSFYNNEISEKSEIFDDQFSVERPDGSNFTLKIRSTKLEDSAMYFCASSGWAGGIETQYFGPGTRLLVL.

V and J are TRBV15 and TRBJ2-7; a weak D match, TRBD1 (5 bases). Germline values: CDR1 LNHNV, CDR2 YYDKDF (reference sequence). V dropped 0 bases and J dropped 2 bases, with 11 bases sitting between them. The CDR3 runs 15 residues. The CDR3 reads CATSREKGPTYEQYF. The CDR3 nucleotides read TGTGCCACCAGCAGAGAAAAGGGGCCCACCTACGAGCAGTACTTC.

This clone was counted between two and nine times. The V and J genes are TRBV5-6 and TRBJ1-4; D possibly corresponds to TRBD1 (6 bases). The V end was cut by 2 bases, the J end by 5 bases, with 10 bases between. CDR1 and CDR2 from the germline V gene are SGHDT and YYEEEE. This CDR3 spans 14 amino acids. CDR3 bases: TGTGCCAGCAGCTTAAGACAGGAGAATGAAAAACTGTTTTTT. Protein sequence: CASSLRQENEKLFF.

The chain couples TRBV5-1 to TRBJ1-2; D is ambiguous. Trimming pared 0 bases from V and 2 bases from J, leaving 8 bases between. Germline loops: CDR1 SGHRS, CDR2 YFSETQ. This CDR3 is 14 amino acids long. The CDR3 DNA is TGCGCCAGCAGCTTGGGGGCCTCCAACTATGGCTACACCTTC. As protein: CASSLGASNYGYTF.

The chain links TRBV27 to TRBJ1-4; 8 nucleotides match TRBD1. Germline CDR1 and CDR2: MNHEY and SMNVEV (reference sequence). The length of the CDR3 is 17 residues. V was clipped by 1 base and J by 7 bases; unmatched bases: 11. CDR3 nucleotides: TGTGCCAGCAGTTTATATTTCCGACAGGGGTTAGGTGAAAAACTGTTTTTT. It is translated as CASSLYFRQGLGEKLFF.

V and J are TRBV5-1 and TRBJ2-5; a weak D match, TRBD2 (5 bases). Per germline, CDR1 SGHRS and CDR2 YFSETQ. The length of the CDR3 is 16 residues. Trimming pared 0 bases from V and 1 base from J, leaving 13 bases between. The CDR3 region is CASSLALARGQETQYF. CDR3 DNA: TGCGCCAGCAGCTTGGCCCTAGCTCGGGGCCAAGAGACCCAGTACTTC.

This clone was counted between two and nine times. This chain joins TRBV7-8 and TRBJ1-2; 10 positions match TRBD1. There are 16 residues in the CDR3. Germline-derived CDR1 and CDR2 are SGHVS and FQNEAQ. The V segment lost 4 bases and the J segment 5 bases; nucleotides outside the gene matches: 10. The DNA of the CDR3 is TGTGCCAGCAGCTCCCGACAGGGGGCGGGAGGGTATGGCTACACCTTC. This translates into CASSSRQGAGGYGYTF.

The rearrangement joins TRBV9 to TRBJ2-1; D perhaps matches TRBD1 (6 bases). V dropped 4 bases and J dropped 7 bases, with 9 bases sitting between them. The CDR3 is 12 amino acids. Germline V gives CDR1 SGDLS, CDR2 YYNGEE. CDR3 sequence: CASSFDRNEQFF. CDR3 sequence (DNA): TGTGCCAGCAGCTTCGACAGGAATGAGCAGTTCTTC.

The V call is TRBV6-5, the J call TRBJ1-3, with a weak D call TRBD1 (6 bases). Germline values: CDR1 MNHEY, CDR2 SVGAGI. V was trimmed by 6 bases and J by 8 bases, leaving 14 bases between them. The CDR3 is 13 residues long. The CDR3 loop is CASRRTGSDTIYF. The CDR3 region has the DNA TGTGCCAGCAGGCGTACAGGGTCGGACACCATATATTTT.